Below, 5 T cell receptor beta chains from the same sample are listed, as sequenced in a study of OX40 agonist ivuxolimab in advanced cancers. Profiling relied on immunoSEQ multiplex PCR, and the TCRdb table lists in-frame clones only, not all of them. The sample lists some 100,000 clones, approximately 90% occurring once. Specimen: CD4+ or CD8+ T cells sorted from blood, collected in a trial of the OX40 agonist ivuxolimab. The receptor set was obtained from an adult with an advanced solid tumor such as melanoma, head and neck, liver or kidney cancer.

The J gene is TRBJ2-7, the V gene TRBV6-5; D may match TRBD1 or TRBD2 (5 bases each). The germline CDR1 and CDR2 sequences are MNHEY and SVGAGI. V shed 5 bases and J shed 3 bases, with 14 bases lying between them. The CDR3 totals 14 residues. Here the CDR3 reads CASSRVPGSYEQYF. DNA of the CDR3: TGTGCCAGCAGTAGAGTGCCAGGGAGCTACGAGCAGTACTTC.

CDR3 coding DNA: TGCGCCAGCAGCTTCGCGGGAGGCCCAGATACGCAGTATTTT. Residues: CASSFAGGPDTQYF. V and J are TRBV5-1 and TRBJ2-3; 8 bases align to TRBD2. Germline-derived CDR1 and CDR2 are SGHRS and YFSETQ. V was pared by 2 bases and J by 4 bases, with 3 bases of the junction left unmatched. The CDR3 loop spans 14 amino acids.

The V call is TRBV21-1, the J call TRBJ1-1. TRBV21-1 is recorded as a pseudogene. The CDR3 runs 17 residues. The CDR3 protein is CASKKPGTRRTYTEAFF. The CDR3 DNA sequence: TGTGCCAGCAAGAAGCCGGGAACCCGTCGAACGTACACTGAAGCTTTCTTT.

The chain is built from TRBV4-1 and TRBJ1-2; TRBD1 is a possible D gene (6 bases). The CDR3 runs 14 residues. Trimming removed 4 bases from V and 4 bases from J, with 13 bases in between. Looked up from germline, CDR1 is MGHRA and CDR2 is YSYEKL. The CDR3 DNA reads as TGCGCCAGCAGCCCCGAGGACAGCGCCTATGGCTACACCTTC. Protein sequence: CASSPEDSAYGYTF.

The V call is TRBV2, the J call TRBJ1-1; TRBD1 might be the D (5 bases). This CDR3 contains 12 residues. Trimming removed 7 bases from V and 8 bases from J, with 14 bases in between. CDR1 and CDR2 (germline): SNHLY, FYNNEI. The CDR3: CASIFRGLEAFF. CDR3 coding DNA: TGTGCCAGCATTTTCCGGGGACTGGAAGCTTTCTTT.